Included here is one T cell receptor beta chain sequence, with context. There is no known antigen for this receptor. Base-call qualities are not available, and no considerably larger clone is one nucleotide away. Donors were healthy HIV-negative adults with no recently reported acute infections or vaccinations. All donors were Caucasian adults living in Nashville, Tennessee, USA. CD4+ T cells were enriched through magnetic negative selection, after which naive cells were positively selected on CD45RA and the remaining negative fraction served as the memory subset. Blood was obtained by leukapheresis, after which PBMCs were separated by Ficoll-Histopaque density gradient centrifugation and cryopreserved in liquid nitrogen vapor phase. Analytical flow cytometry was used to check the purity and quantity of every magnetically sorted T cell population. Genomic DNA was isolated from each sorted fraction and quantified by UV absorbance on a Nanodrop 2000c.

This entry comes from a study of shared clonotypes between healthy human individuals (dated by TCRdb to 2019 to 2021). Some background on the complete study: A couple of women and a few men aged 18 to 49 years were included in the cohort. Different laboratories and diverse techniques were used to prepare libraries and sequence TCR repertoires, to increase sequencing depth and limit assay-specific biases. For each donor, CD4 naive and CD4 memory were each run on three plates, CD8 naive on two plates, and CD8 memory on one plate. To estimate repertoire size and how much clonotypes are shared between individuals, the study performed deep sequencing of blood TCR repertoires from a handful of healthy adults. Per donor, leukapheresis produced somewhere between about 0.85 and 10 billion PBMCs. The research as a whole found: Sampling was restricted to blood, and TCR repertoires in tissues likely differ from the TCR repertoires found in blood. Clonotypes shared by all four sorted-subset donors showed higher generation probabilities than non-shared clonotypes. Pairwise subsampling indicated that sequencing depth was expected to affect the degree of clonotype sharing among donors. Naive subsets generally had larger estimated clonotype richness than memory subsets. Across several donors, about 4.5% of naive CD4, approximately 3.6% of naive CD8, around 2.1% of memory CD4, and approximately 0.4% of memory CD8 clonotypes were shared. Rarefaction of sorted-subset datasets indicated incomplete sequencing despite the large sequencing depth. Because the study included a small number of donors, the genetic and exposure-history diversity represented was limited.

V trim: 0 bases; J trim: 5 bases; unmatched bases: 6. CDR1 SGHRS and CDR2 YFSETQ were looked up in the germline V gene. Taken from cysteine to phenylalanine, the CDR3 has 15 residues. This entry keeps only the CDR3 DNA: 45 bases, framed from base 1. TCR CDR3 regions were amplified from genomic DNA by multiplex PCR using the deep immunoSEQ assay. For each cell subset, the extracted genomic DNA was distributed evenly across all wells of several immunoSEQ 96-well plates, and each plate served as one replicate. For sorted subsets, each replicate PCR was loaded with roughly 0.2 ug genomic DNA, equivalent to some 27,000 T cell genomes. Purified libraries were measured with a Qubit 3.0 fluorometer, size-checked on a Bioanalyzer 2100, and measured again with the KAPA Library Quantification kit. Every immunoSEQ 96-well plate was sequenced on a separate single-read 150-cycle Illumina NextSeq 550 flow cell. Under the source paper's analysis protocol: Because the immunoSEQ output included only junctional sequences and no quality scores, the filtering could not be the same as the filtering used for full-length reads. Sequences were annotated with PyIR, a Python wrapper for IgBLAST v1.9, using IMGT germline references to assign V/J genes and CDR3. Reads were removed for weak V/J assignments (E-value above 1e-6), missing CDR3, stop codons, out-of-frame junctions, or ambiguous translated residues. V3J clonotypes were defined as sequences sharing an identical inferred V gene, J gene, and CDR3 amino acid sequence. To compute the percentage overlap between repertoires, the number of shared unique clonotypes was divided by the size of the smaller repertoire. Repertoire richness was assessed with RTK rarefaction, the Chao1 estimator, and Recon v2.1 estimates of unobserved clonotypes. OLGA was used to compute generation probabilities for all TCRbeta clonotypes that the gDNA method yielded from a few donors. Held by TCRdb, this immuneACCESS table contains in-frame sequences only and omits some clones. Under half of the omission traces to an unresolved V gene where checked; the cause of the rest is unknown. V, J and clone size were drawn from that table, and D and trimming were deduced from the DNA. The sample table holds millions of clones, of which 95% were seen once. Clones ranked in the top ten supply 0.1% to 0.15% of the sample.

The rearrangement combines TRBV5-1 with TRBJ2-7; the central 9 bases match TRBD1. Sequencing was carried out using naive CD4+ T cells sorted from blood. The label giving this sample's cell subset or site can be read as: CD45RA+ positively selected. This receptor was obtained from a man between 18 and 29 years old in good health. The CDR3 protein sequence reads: CASSLVQGAGDEQYF. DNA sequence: TGCGCCAGCAGCTTGGTACAGGGGGCAGGCGACGAGCAGTACTTC.